These 22 T cell receptor beta chains were all obtained from the same sample, sequenced in a study of blood T cells in healthy people across ages. Using a J-beta primer mix together with a sample-barcoded 5' primer, a second PCR was run for roughly 7 to 12 cycles. TCRdb fed the 5' RACE reads into MiXCR, producing one record per CDR3 protein. Of approximately 820,000 distinct CDR3 sequences listed, approximately 44% were seen once; the top ten hold around 21%. The specimen sequenced was blood. The receptors were sampled from a man aged 55-75 years in good health.

This clonotype has more than one count but fewer than ten. This rearrangement joins TRBV5-6 to TRBJ2-7, with no clear D. The V gene's germline CDR1 is SGHDT and CDR2 YYEEEE. The ends were cut back, 2 bases at V and 0 bases at J, with 6 bases in the middle. CDR3 length: 13 residues. The CDR3 DNA follows: TGTGCCAGCAGCTTCTTGTACTCCTACGAGCAGTACTTC. It translates to CASSFLYSYEQYF.

Notes on this clonotype: An end of the junction does not agree with germline; a read error may underlie this. The rearrangement uses TRBV7-2 and TRBJ2-5, with 8 positions matching TRBD1. The germline gives CDR1 SGHTA, CDR2 FQGNSA. This CDR3 comprises 13 residues. CDR3 sequence reads: CASAGGLGETRYF. CDR3 coding DNA: TGTGCCAGCGCAGGGGGCCTTGGAGAGACCCGGTACTTC.

This chain joins TRBV6-6 and TRBJ2-5; 9 nucleotides line up with TRBD1. The end of the DNA aligns better with TRBJ2-7, so the J call may be wrong. This CDR3 is built from 16 residues. CDR1 and CDR2 (germline): MNHNY, SVGAGI (reference sequence). The CDR3 coding sequence is TGTGCCAGCAGTACTGAGAAGGGACAGGGCCCCGACGAGCAGTACTTC. It codes for CASSTEKGQGPDEQYF.

This clonotype was detected many times. The V call is TRBV6-6, the J call TRBJ2-1; TRBD1 matches at 7 bases. V gave up 7 bases and J gave up 7 bases; unmatched junction bases: 7. This CDR3 has 13 residues. CDR1 MNHNY and CDR2 SVGAGI come from the germline V gene (reference sequence). This CDR3 reads CASTTGAFNEQFF. For the CDR3, the DNA is TGTGCCAGCACCACAGGGGCTTTTAATGAGCAGTTCTTC.

The chain recombines TRBV4-2 with TRBJ2-5; 12 positions agree with TRBD2. Germline V gene data show CDR1 as LGHNA and CDR2 as YNFKEQ. The V and J ends lost 1 base and 4 bases, in that order; junction bases with no gene match: 4. The CDR3 runs to 16 residues. CDR3 residues: CASSQGLAGAGETQYF. Written as DNA, the CDR3 is TGTGCCAGCAGCCAAGGACTAGCGGGGGCTGGAGAGACCCAGTACTTC.

The rearrangement joins TRBV6-6 to TRBJ2-7; no clear D gene. Trimming left V 7 bases short and J 1 base short, with 14 bases between. CDR1 and CDR2 (germline): MNHNY, SVGAGI (reference sequence). The CDR3 is 14 amino acids. As DNA, the CDR3 is TGTGCCAGCATCCCGGATCTCGCTTCCTACGAGCAGTACTTC. It specifies CASIPDLASYEQYF.

The chain couples TRBV9 to TRBJ2-7, with 8 nucleotides matching TRBD2. The last part of the DNA fits TRBJ2-5 better; the J call may be wrong. This CDR3 is built from 17 residues. CDR1 SGDLS and CDR2 YYNGEE come from the germline V gene. CDR3 nucleotide sequence: TGTGCCAGCAGCGTAGCTACGGGACTAGATGGGAAAGAGACCCAGTACTTC. It is translated as CASSVATGLDGKETQYF.

The chain is built from TRBV12-3 or TRBV12-4 and TRBJ2-2; D call uncertain. V lost 7 bases to trimming and J lost 6 bases, with 12 bases between them. The CDR3 totals 13 residues. The CDR3 here is CASTLRRPGELFF. CDR3 nucleotides: TGTGCCAGCACCCTAAGGCGCCCCGGGGAGCTGTTTTTT.

The rearrangement uses TRBV6-2 or TRBV6-3 and TRBJ1-2; weak D call: TRBD1 (5 bases). Trimming removed 6 bases from V and 3 bases from J, with 8 bases in between. This CDR3 is built from 12 residues. Germline values: CDR1 MNHEY, CDR2 SVGEGT. The CDR3 sequence: CASSQQDYGYTF. The CDR3 region has the DNA TGTGCCAGCAGCCAACAGGACTATGGCTACACCTTC.

This clonotype showed up just once. J is TRBJ1-1 and V is TRBV20-1; 10 bases map to TRBD1. The germline V gene has CDR1 DFQATT and CDR2 SNEGSKA (reference sequence). This CDR3 region has 14 residues. The ends lost 5 bases at V and 5 bases at J; junction bases unmatched: 8. The CDR3 DNA sequence: TGCAGTGCTGCCCCCGGGACAGGGGTGACTGAAGCTTTCTTT. Its protein is CSAAPGTGVTEAFF.

The rearrangement uses TRBV12-3 or TRBV12-4 and TRBJ2-1; D unresolved. The ends were cut back, 5 bases at V and 9 bases at J, with 14 bases in the middle. The length of the CDR3 is 13 residues. CDR3 protein: CASSVNRWGEQFF. CDR3 nucleotide sequence: TGTGCCAGCAGTGTAAACCGCTGGGGTGAGCAGTTCTTC.

There are a few counts of this clonotype. The V call is TRBV10-3, the J call TRBJ2-7; tentatively, D is TRBD1 or TRBD2 (5 bases each). V was clipped by 4 bases and J by 7 bases, with 23 bases between them. This CDR3 has 16 amino acids. Germline V gene lookup returns CDR1 ENHRY and CDR2 SYGVKD. CDR3 loop: CAISGPQQGPRREQYF. The CDR3 DNA reads TGTGCCATCAGTGGACCTCAGCAGGGTCCGAGGAGGGAGCAGTACTTC.

This clonotype has more than one count but fewer than ten. This chain uses TRBV29-1 with TRBJ2-3, with D possibly TRBD1 on 5 matching bases. The V gene lost 2 bases and the J gene lost 0 bases, with 9 bases spanning the gap. CDR3 length: 14 amino acids. Germline V gives CDR1 SQVTM, CDR2 ANQGSEA. CDR3 sequence (DNA): TGCAGCGTTGAAACAGGCGCTAGCACAGATACGCAGTATTTT. Translation gives CSVETGASTDTQYF.

The chain combines TRBV20-1 with TRBJ1-2, with D uncertain. The germline V and J ends were trimmed by 3 bases and 5 bases, with 13 bases remaining between them. This CDR3 has 13 amino acids. CDR1 is DFQATT, CDR2 SNEGSKA, per germline (reference sequence). The CDR3 coding sequence is TGCAGTGCTAGGCTGACCCAGCCTTATGGCTACACCTTC. It specifies CSARLTQPYGYTF.

Regarding this clonotype: Sequence at one end of the junction differs from germline and may be a read error. V gene TRBV6-2 or TRBV6-3 combines with J gene TRBJ2-5, with 9 bases fitting TRBD2. In germline, CDR1 is MNHEY, CDR2 SVGEGT. CDR3 size: 18 residues. Here the CDR3 reads CASSYGWRGGRLGEIQYF. The CDR3 nucleotides read TGTGCCAGCAGTTACGGATGGCGGGGGGGCCGGTTAGGAGAGATCCAGTACTTC.

The CDR3 bases are TGCAGCGTTGGTGACAGAGTGAATGAAAAACTGTTTTTT. Its translation: CSVGDRVNEKLFF. This rearrangement joins TRBV29-1 to TRBJ1-4; tentatively, D is TRBD1 (5 bases). The CDR3 runs to 13 residues. CDR1 and CDR2 from the germline V gene are SQVTM and ANQGSEA. V was cut by 4 bases and J by 5 bases, with 11 bases left in between.

V usage is TRBV6-6 and J usage is TRBJ1-2; TRBD1 aligns across 8 bases. Germline CDR1 MNHNY, CDR2 SVGAGI (reference sequence). This CDR3 has 13 amino acids. V gave up 5 bases and J gave up 7 bases; unmatched junction bases: 6. CDR3 protein: CASSADRVGGYTF. Written as DNA, the CDR3 is TGTGCCAGCAGTGCGGACAGGGTGGGTGGCTACACCTTC.

This clonotype was observed a handful of times. The chain combines TRBV6-2 or TRBV6-3 with TRBJ2-1, with a tentative D call TRBD1 (6 bases). CDR1 is MNHEY and CDR2 is SVGEGT in the germline V gene. The CDR3 covers 13 residues. V was pared by 10 bases and J by 8 bases, with 18 bases between. The CDR3 sequence is CATLRWGQDEQFF. For the CDR3, the DNA is TGTGCCACCCTGCGGTGGGGGCAGGATGAGCAGTTCTTC.

This clonotype was counted a few times. The chain is built from TRBV12-3 or TRBV12-4 and TRBJ1-4; D is unresolved. V lost 4 bases to trimming and J lost 4 bases, with 10 bases between them. The CDR3 runs 14 residues. CDR3 nucleotides: TGTGCCAGCAGTTCGGTAGGGTATAATGAAAAACTGTTTTTT. The encoded protein is CASSSVGYNEKLFF.

On this clonotype itself: This may be a read error, as it is one base from a much larger clone. This chain links TRBV4-3 with TRBJ2-5; D is undetermined. The DNA end lines up better with TRBJ2-7; the J call may be wrong. This CDR3 region has 13 residues. Germline-derived CDR1 and CDR2 are LGHNA and YSLEER. CDR3 coding DNA: TGCGCCAGCAGCCAAGTCAGAAACTACGAGCAGTACTTC. It yields the protein CASSQVRNYEQYF.

The chain employs TRBV6-4 and TRBJ2-3; tentatively, D is TRBD1 or TRBD2 (6 bases each). The germline V gene encodes CDR1 MRHNA and CDR2 SNTAGT. CDR3 length: 15 amino acids. Between the trimmed V and J ends, which lost 6 bases and 1 base, there was a span of 14 bases. In DNA, the CDR3 is TGTGCCAGCAGCTTCAGGGGAGGTGGCACAGATACGCAGTATTTT. Its protein product is CASSFRGGGTDTQYF.

J is TRBJ2-1 and V is TRBV5-1, with TRBD2 matching 14 bases. Trimming at V came to 4 bases and at J to 9 bases, leaving 9 bases not matched to a gene. Germline CDR1 is SGHRS and CDR2 is YFSETQ. This CDR3 spans 16 amino acids. The CDR3 DNA follows: TGCGCCAGCAGCCCCCGGACTAGCGGGGGGTCGAGTGAGCAGTTCTTC. Its protein product is CASSPRTSGGSSEQFF.